The 19 T cell receptor beta chains below come from one sample, sequenced in a study of blood T cell repertoires in COVID-19. Profiling relied on immunoSEQ multiplex PCR, and the TCRdb table lists in-frame clones only, not all of them. The data hold roughly 200,000 clones, with just under 90% observed a single time. The specimen was peripheral blood. These receptors came from a man aged 55 to 70 who had recovered from COVID-19.

The chain employs TRBV11-1 and TRBJ2-2; D is perhaps TRBD1 (6 bases). CDR3 size: 13 residues. Germline CDR1 reads SGHAT; CDR2 reads FQDESV (reference sequence). V was shortened by 10 bases and J by 4 bases, with 13 bases between the two germline ends. CDR3 loop: CATKGESTGELFF. CDR3 DNA: TGTGCCACCAAGGGGGAAAGCACCGGGGAGCTGTTTTTT.

In this sample, this clone turned up once. V and J are TRBV7-2 and TRBJ2-2; D may be TRBD1 (6 bases). The CDR3 is made up of 15 amino acids. Trimming took 1 base from V and 7 from J, leaving 13 bases between them. Germline CDR1 is SGHTA and CDR2 is FQGNSA. CDR3 in DNA: TGTGCCAGCAGCTTAGTAGGCAGGGGCGTCGGGGAGCTGTTTTTT. As protein: CASSLVGRGVGELFF.

CDR3 sequence reads: CASTPGILYNEQFF. CDR3 DNA sequence: TGTGCCAGTACCCCAGGGATCCTTTACAATGAGCAGTTCTTC. The rearrangement joins TRBV19 to TRBJ2-1; possible D gene TRBD1, 5 bases. The germline V and J ends were trimmed by 7 bases and 4 bases, with 14 bases remaining between them. Germline V CDR1 and CDR2: LNHDA, SQIVND (reference sequence). This CDR3 is 14 amino acids long.

The genes are TRBV6-5 and TRBJ1-2, with D tentatively TRBD1 (5 bases). This CDR3 contains 11 residues. Germline V gene data show CDR1 as MNHEY and CDR2 as SVGAGI. Trimming removed 8 bases at V and 4 bases at J, with 8 bases between. The CDR3 DNA is TGTGCCAGCGCAGGGCCCTATGGCTACACCTTC. It specifies CASAGPYGYTF.

This clone occurred a few times. V and J are TRBV3-1 (or the pseudogene TRBV3-2) and TRBJ2-1, with a tentative D call TRBD2 (5 bases). The CDR3 is made up of 15 amino acids. Germline loops: CDR1 LGHDT, CDR2 YNNKEL (reference sequence). Trimming removed 5 bases at V and 5 bases at J, with 16 bases between. The CDR3 sequence: CASSSRGKINNEQFF. In DNA form, the CDR3 reads TGTGCCAGCAGCTCCCGGGGAAAAATAAACAATGAGCAGTTCTTC.

This chain uses TRBV7-9 with TRBJ1-2; TRBD1 matches 11 bases. The J segment lost 6 bases and the V segment lost 1 base, leaving 10 bases of the junction unmatched. This CDR3 is built from 17 residues. Germline loops: CDR1 SEHNR, CDR2 FQNEAQ (reference sequence). CDR3 protein: CASSLVTPGTGGNGYTF. Here the CDR3 DNA reads TGTGCCAGCAGCTTAGTGACCCCTGGGACAGGGGGAAATGGCTACACCTTC.

V is TRBV6-5 and J is TRBJ1-3, with 9 bases identical to TRBD1. V lost 6 bases, J lost 7 bases, and 7 bases stayed unmatched. CDR3 length: 14 amino acids. CDR1 is MNHEY and CDR2 is SVGAGI in the germline V gene. The CDR3 sequence is CASSGTGRANTIYF. CDR3 coding DNA: TGTGCCAGCAGCGGGACAGGGAGGGCCAACACCATATATTTT.

The V call is TRBV11-2, the J call TRBJ2-7; D possibly corresponds to TRBD1 (5 bases). In germline, CDR1 is SGHAT, CDR2 FQNNGV. CDR3 length: 16 residues. V was clipped by 1 base and J by 3 bases, with 16 bases between them. The CDR3 reads CASSLATGFSDYEQYF. The CDR3 region has the DNA TGTGCCAGCAGCTTAGCTACAGGATTTTCGGACTACGAGCAGTACTTC.

This chain connects TRBV2 to TRBJ1-1; TRBD1 might be the D (5 bases). The CDR3 runs to 15 residues. V was pared by 0 bases and J by 1 base, with 9 bases between. Germline V gene data show CDR1 as SNHLY and CDR2 as FYNNEI. This CDR3 reads CASSEARTPNTEAFF. As DNA, the CDR3 is TGTGCCAGCAGTGAAGCGAGGACACCGAACACTGAAGCTTTCTTT.

J is TRBJ2-7 and V is TRBV2, with D perhaps TRBD1 (5 bases). With 5 bases removed from V and 0 bases from J, the gap between germline ends came to 14 bases. This CDR3 has 15 amino acids. Germline CDR1 is SNHLY and CDR2 is FYNNEI. The CDR3 sequence: CASSPLAGRSYEQYF. The DNA of the CDR3 is TGTGCCAGCAGTCCCCTGGCAGGGCGCTCCTACGAGCAGTACTTC.

The chain couples TRBV4-1 to TRBJ1-4; D perhaps matches TRBD1 (5 bases). Germline assignment: CDR1 MGHRA and CDR2 YSYEKL. The CDR3 length is 15 residues. V lost 0 bases and J lost 7, with 12 bases in between. CDR3 loop: CASSQDGAVVEKLFF. The DNA for the CDR3 is TGCGCCAGCAGCCAAGATGGGGCTGTCGTTGAAAAACTGTTTTTT.

The chain joins TRBV5-1 to TRBJ2-1; 7 bases agree with TRBD2. Losses at the gene ends were 3 bases for V and 0 bases for J; bases not matched to a gene: 3. The CDR3 is made up of 15 amino acids. Germline V CDR1 and CDR2: SGHRS, YFSETQ. CDR3 residues: CASSWTSPSYNEQFF. The CDR3 bases are TGCGCCAGCAGCTGGACTAGTCCCTCCTACAATGAGCAGTTCTTC.

V gene TRBV10-3 combines with J gene TRBJ1-5; D not certain. The CDR3 has 15 amino acids. Germline CDR1 and CDR2: ENHRY and SYGVKD. V was shortened by 1 base and J by 1 base, with 8 bases between the two germline ends. For the CDR3, the DNA is TGTGCCATCAGTGAGTTTGAGGGCAGCAATCAGCCCCAGCATTTT. Translation: CAISEFEGSNQPQHF.

The gene calls are TRBV7-2 and TRBJ2-5; the match to TRBD1 covers 7 bases. The CDR3 loop spans 15 amino acids. V shed 2 bases, J shed 5 bases, and the junction held 8 bases outside the gene matches. The V gene's germline CDR1 is SGHTA and CDR2 FQGNSA. The CDR3 region has the DNA TGTGCCAGCAGCTTAACAGGGGCGCTGAGGGAGACCCAGTACTTC. Its translation: CASSLTGALRETQYF.

This clone has a single count. This sequence joins TRBV5-4 and TRBJ2-7; perhaps TRBD2 as D (6 bases). This CDR3 is built from 14 residues. Germline V gene sequence: CDR1 SGHNT, CDR2 YYREEE (reference sequence). V shed 0 bases and J shed 6 bases, with 13 bases lying between them. Here the CDR3 reads CASSLGRGSVEQYF. The DNA of the CDR3 is TGTGCCAGCAGCTTGGGACGGGGGTCTGTCGAGCAGTACTTC. The variable domain in full, with the rest retrieved from reference TRBV5-4 and TRBJ2-7, is ETGVTQSPTHLIKTRGQQVTLRCSSQSGHNTVSWYQQALGQGPQFIFQYYREEENGRGNFPPRFSGLQFPNYSSELNVNALELDDSALYLCASSLGRGSVEQYFGPGTRLTVT.

V is TRBV15 and J is TRBJ2-5; TRBD1 matches 9 bases. The germline V gene has CDR1 LNHNV and CDR2 YYDKDF (reference sequence). There are 16 residues in the CDR3. Unmatched junction bases numbered 7, after V lost 0 bases and J lost 5 bases. CDR3 residues: CATSRDLTGGGETQYF. The CDR3 nucleotides read TGTGCCACCAGCAGAGATCTCACAGGGGGCGGGGAGACCCAGTACTTC. Full variable domain (outside the CDR3, taken from reference TRBV15 and TRBJ2-5): DAMVIQNPRYQVTQFGKPVTLSCSQTLNHNVMYWYQQKSSQAPKLLFHYYDKDFNNEADTPDNFQSRRPNTSFCFLDIRSPGLGDTAMYLCATSRDLTGGGETQYFGPGTRLLVL.

V gene TRBV6-1 combines with J gene TRBJ1-5; 7 positions agree with TRBD1. Germline CDR1 is MNHNS and CDR2 is SASEGT. The CDR3 spans 15 residues. V lost 3 bases, J lost 6 bases, and 8 bases stayed unmatched. The CDR3 here is CASSDGAGGSQPQHF. CDR3 sequence (DNA): TGTGCCAGCAGTGACGGGGCAGGGGGAAGTCAGCCCCAGCATTTT.

The gene calls are TRBV9 and TRBJ2-1, with 9 bases matching TRBD2. Germline V gives CDR1 SGDLS, CDR2 YYNGEE. The CDR3 runs to 15 residues. V lost 3 bases, J lost 5 bases, and 6 bases stayed unmatched. CDR3 DNA sequence: TGTGCCAGCAGCGGTCCTAGCGGGACCCACAATGAGCAGTTCTTC. It is translated as CASSGPSGTHNEQFF.

V gene TRBV18 combines with J gene TRBJ2-3; D is uncertain. CDR1 is KGHSH, CDR2 LQKENI, per germline. This CDR3 is built from 14 residues. V lost 3 bases to trimming and J lost 1 base, with 8 bases between them. CDR3 in DNA: TGTGCCAGCTCACCTATACAAGGCACAGATACGCAGTATTTT. Residues: CASSPIQGTDTQYF.